This TCR beta chain stems from a study of cytomegalovirus exposure and HLA in healthy donors. This clone was detected a few times. The antigen is undetermined. Study-level findings and limits: Later genetic work tied a missense DCLRE1C variant to beta-chain V and J trimming. HLA restriction was apparent for most CMV-associated TCR beta chains in a later analysis. In an earlier analysis, productive rearrangement rates for most beta V segments clustered near 90% or 30%.

Donors were nominally healthy when sampled, though unrecorded immune exposures were likely. PCR was performed using 60 Vbeta and 13 Jbeta primers. Data came from immunoSEQ multiplex PCR; TCRdb stores just in-frame clones and leaves some out. This table holds 140,000 to 150,000 clones, roughly 9.7% found once. Germline V gives CDR1 SGHNT, CDR2 YYREEE (reference sequence). CDR3 size: 14 residues. Trimming shortened V by 0 bases and J by 2 bases, and 8 bases separated the two germline ends. Input material: PBMCs. The rearrangement links TRBV5-4 to TRBJ1-1, with D hard to call. The source of this sequence is a man aged 50-59 years in good health and CMV-seronegative. CDR3 in DNA: TGTGCCAGCAGCTTGGGCCAGGTTAACACTGAAGCTTTCTTT. This translates into CASSLGQVNTEAFF.